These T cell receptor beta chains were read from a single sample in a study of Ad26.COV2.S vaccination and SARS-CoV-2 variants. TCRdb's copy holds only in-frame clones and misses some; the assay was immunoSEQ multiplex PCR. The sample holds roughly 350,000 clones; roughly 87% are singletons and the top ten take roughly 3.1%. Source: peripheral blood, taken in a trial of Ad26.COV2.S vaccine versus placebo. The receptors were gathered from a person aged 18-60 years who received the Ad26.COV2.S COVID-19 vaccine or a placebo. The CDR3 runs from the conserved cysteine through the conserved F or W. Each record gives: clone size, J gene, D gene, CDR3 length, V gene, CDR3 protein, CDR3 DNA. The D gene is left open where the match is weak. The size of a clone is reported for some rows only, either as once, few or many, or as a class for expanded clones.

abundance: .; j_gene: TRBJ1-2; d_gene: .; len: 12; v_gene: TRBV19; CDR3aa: CASSPRGSGYTF; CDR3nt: TGTGCCAGTAGCCCCAGGGGCAGTGGCTACACCTTC
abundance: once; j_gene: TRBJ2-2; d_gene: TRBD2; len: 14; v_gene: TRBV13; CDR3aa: CASSRTSRAGELFF; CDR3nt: TGTGCCAGCAGCCGGACTAGCCGGGCCGGGGAGCTGTTTTTT
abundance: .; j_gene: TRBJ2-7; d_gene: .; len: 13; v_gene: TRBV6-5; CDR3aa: CASRQGQSYEQYF; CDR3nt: TGTGCCAGCAGGCAAGGACAGAGCTACGAGCAGTACTTC
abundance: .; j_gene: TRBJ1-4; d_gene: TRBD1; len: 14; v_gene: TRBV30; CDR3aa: CALERQGADEKLFF; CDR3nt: TGTGCCTTAGAGAGGCAGGGGGCGGACGAAAAACTGTTTTTT
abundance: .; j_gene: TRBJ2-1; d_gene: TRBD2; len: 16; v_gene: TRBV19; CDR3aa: CASSLWTSGGYNEQFF; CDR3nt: TGTGCCAGTAGTCTATGGACTAGCGGGGGGTACAATGAGCAGTTCTTC
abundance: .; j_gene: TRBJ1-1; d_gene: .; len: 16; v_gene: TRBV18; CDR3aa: CASSPRGMGPGTEAFF; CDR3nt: TGTGCCAGCTCACCGCGCGGGATGGGACCGGGCACTGAAGCTTTCTTT
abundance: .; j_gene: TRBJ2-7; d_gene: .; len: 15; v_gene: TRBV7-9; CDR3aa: CASSLALGGPNEQYF; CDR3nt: TGTGCCAGCAGCTTAGCATTGGGGGGGCCCAACGAGCAGTACTTC
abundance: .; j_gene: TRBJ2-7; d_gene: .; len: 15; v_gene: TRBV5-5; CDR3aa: CASSTGQAPLHEQYF; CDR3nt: TGTGCCAGCAGCACGGGACAAGCCCCCCTCCACGAGCAGTACTTC
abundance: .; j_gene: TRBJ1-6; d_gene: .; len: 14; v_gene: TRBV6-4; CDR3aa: CASSLQGLNSPLHF; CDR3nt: TGTGCCAGCAGTCTACAGGGTTTAAATTCACCCCTCCACTTT
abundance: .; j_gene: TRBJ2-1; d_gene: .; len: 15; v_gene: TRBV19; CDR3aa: CASSPRAGDYNEQFF; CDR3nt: TGTGCCAGTAGTCCCCGGGCAGGGGATTACAATGAGCAGTTCTTC
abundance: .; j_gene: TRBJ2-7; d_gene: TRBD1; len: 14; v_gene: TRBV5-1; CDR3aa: CASSRTGGEYEQYF; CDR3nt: TGCGCCAGCAGCCGCACAGGGGGCGAATACGAGCAGTACTTC
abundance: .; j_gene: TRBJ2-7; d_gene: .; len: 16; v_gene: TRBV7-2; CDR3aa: CASSLARDISSYEQYF; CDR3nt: TGTGCCAGCAGCTTAGCCCGGGACATAAGCTCCTACGAGCAGTACTTC
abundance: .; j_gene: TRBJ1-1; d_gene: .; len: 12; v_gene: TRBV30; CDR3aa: CAWRGLGTEAFF; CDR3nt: TGTGCCTGGAGGGGTTTAGGCACTGAAGCTTTCTTT
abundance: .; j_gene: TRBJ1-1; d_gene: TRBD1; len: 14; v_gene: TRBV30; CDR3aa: CAWSVGTENTEAFF; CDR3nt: TGTGCCTGGAGTGTAGGGACAGAGAACACTGAAGCTTTCTTT
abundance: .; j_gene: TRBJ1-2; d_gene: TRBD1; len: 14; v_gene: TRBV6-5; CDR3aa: CASSVSGQDYGYTF; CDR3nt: TGTGCCAGCAGCGTGTCGGGACAGGACTATGGCTACACCTTC
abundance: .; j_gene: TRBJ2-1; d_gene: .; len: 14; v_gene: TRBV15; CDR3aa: CATSRNVPYNEQFF; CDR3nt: TGTGCCACCAGCAGAAACGTTCCCTACAATGAGCAGTTCTTC
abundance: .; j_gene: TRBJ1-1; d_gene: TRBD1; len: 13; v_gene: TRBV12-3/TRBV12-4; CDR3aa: CASNLQGTTEAFF; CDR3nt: TGTGCCAGCAACCTACAGGGGACCACTGAAGCTTTCTTT
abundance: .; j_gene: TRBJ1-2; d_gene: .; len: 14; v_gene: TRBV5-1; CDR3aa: CASSLDRNNYGYTF; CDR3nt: TGCGCCAGCAGCTTGGACAGGAACAACTATGGCTACACCTTC
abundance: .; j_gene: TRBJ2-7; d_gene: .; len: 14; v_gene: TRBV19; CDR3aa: CASSIRGGGYEQYF; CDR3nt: TGTGCCAGTAGTATAAGAGGGGGGGGCTACGAGCAGTACTTC
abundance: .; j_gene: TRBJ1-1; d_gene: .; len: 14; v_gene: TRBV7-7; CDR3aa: CASSPGGVGTEAFF; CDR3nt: TGTGCTAGCAGCCCCGGAGGGGTGGGCACTGAAGCTTTCTTT
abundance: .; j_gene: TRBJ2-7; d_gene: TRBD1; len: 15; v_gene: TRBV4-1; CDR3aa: CASSQDEGALYEQYF; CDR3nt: TGCGCCAGCAGCCAAGATGAGGGGGCCCTTTACGAGCAGTACTTC
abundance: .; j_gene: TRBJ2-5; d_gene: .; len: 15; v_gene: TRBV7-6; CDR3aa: CASSLGVTDQETQYF; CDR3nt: TGTGCCAGCAGCTTAGGAGTGACAGATCAAGAGACCCAGTACTTC
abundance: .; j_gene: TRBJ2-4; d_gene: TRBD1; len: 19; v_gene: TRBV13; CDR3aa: CASSLTRQGADLAKNIQYF; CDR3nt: TGTGCCAGCAGCTTAACACGACAGGGTGCTGACCTAGCCAAAAACATTCAGTACTTC